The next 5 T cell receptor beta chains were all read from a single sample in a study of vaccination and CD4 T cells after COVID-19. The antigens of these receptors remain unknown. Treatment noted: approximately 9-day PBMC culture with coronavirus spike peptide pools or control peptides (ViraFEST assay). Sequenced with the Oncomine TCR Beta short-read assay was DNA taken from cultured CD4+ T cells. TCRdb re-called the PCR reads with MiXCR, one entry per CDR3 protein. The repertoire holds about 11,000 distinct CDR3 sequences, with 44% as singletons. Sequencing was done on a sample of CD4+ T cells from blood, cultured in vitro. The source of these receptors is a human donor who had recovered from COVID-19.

The CDR3 nucleotides are TGTGCCAGCAGGCCGTACACAGACAGGGAGGAGCAGTTCTTC. Translation gives CASRPYTDREEQFF. The chain joins TRBV5-4 to TRBJ2-1; TRBD1 matches at 7 bases. Germline V gene lookup returns CDR1 SGHNT and CDR2 YYREEE (reference sequence). V shed 5 bases and J 10 bases; nucleotides not matched to a gene: 12. The CDR3 totals 14 residues. The variable domain in full, completed from reference TRBV5-4 and TRBJ2-1, reads ETGVTQSPTHLIKTRGQQVTLRCSSQSGHNTVSWYQQALGQGPQFIFQYYREEENGRGNFPPRFSGLQFPNYSSELNVNALELDDSALYLCASRPYTDREEQFFGPGTRLTVL.

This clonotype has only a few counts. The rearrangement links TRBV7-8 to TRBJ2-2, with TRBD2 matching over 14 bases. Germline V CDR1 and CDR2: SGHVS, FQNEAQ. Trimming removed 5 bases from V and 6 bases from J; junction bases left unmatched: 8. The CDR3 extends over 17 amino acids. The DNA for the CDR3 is TGTGCCAGCAGCCACCCGGGGGGACTAGCGGGGGCCGGGGAGCTGTTTTTT. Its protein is CASSHPGGLAGAGELFF. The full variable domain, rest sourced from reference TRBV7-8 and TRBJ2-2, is GAGVSQSPRYKVAKRGQDVALRCDPISGHVSLFWYQQALGQGPEFLTYFQNEAQLDKSGLPSDRFFAERPEGSVSTLKIQRTQQEDSAVYLCASSHPGGLAGAGELFFGEGSRLTVL.

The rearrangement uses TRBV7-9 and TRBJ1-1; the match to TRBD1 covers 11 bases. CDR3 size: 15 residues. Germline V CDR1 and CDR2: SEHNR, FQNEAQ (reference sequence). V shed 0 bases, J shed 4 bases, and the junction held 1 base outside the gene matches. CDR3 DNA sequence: TGTGCCAGCAGCTTAGCCGGGACAGGGGGCACTGAAGCTTTCTTT. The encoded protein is CASSLAGTGGTEAFF. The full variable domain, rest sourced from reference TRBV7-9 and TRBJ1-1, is DTGVSQNPRHKITKRGQNVTFRCDPISEHNRLYWYRQTLGQGPEFLTYFQNEAQLEKSRLLSDRFSAERPKGSFSTLEIQRTEQGDSAMYLCASSLAGTGGTEAFFGQGTRLTVV.

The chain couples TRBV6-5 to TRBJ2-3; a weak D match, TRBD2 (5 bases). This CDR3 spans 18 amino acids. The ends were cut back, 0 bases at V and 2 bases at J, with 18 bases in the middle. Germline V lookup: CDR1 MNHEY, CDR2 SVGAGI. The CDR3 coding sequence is TGTGCCAGCAGTTACTCGCCGGGGTTTCAGATCTCCACAGATACGCAGTATTTT. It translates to CASSYSPGFQISTDTQYF.

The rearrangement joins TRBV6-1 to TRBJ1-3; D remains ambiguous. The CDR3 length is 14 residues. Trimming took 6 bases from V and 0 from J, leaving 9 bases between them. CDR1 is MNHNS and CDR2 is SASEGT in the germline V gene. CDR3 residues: CASRSLGSGNTIYF. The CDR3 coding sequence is TGTGCCAGCAGGTCCCTAGGCTCTGGAAACACCATATATTTT.